Detailed here is one T cell receptor (beta chain). The data were obtained in a study of T cells expressing NK-cell markers. Study background: Sorted CD3+CD56-NKG2C+, CD3+CD56+NKG2C- and CD3+CD56+NKG2C+ T cells were the source of the TCR beta repertoires.

Each CDR3 protein gets one entry in TCRdb, which reprocessed the 5' RACE reads and gives no DNA. Found here are about 390,000 distinct CDR3 sequences; the top ten clones hold about 10%. Sequenced input: blood T cells: a sorted CD56 or NKG2C T cell subset, CD4+ or CD8+ T cells, or bulk PBMC T cells (not recorded which). This receptor was taken from a woman between 45 and 65 years old in good health.

The CDR3 sequence is CASSLNVGAGANVLTF. This rearrangement joins TRBV11-2 to TRBJ2-6; TCRdb proposes TRBD1, but this gene call is untestable without DNA. This CDR3 contains 16 residues. The germline CDR1 and CDR2 sequences are SGHAT and FQNNGV. The whole variable domain, filled in from reference TRBV11-2 and TRBJ2-6, reads EAGVAQSPRYKIIEKRQSVAFWCNPISGHATLYWYQQILGQGPKLLIQFQNNGVVDDSQLPKDRFSAERLKGVDSTLKIQPAKLEDSAVYLCASSLNVGAGANVLTFGAGSRLTVL.